This entry lists 19 T cell receptor beta chains sequenced from one sample in a study of regulatory T cells in long-lasting Graves disease. Time point: persistent/refractory GD, antithyroid drugs over 5 years with positive TRAb. RNA extracted from PBMCs served as the sequencing template. Building of the TCR beta libraries involved iRepertoire HTBI primers and Arm-PCR of CDR3 regions. TCRdb redid the calling of the multiplex PCR reads with MiXCR, one entry per CDR3 protein. The table includes about 470,000 distinct CDR3 sequences, about 20% detected once. The source material was peripheral blood mononuclear cells (PBMCs), sampled when the disease was refractory, from a patient treated with antithyroid drugs. The receptors stem from a female donor with Graves disease.

As concerns this clonotype: This sequence may be a read error, since a much larger clone differs from it by one base. The J gene is TRBJ1-1, the V gene TRBV5-1, with D possibly matching TRBD1 (6 bases). The CDR3 extends over 16 amino acids. Germline V CDR1 and CDR2: SGHRS, YFSETQ. This CDR3 is CAGSLFETGTNTEAFF. CDR3 coding DNA: TGCGCCGGCAGCTTGTTTGAGACAGGAACGAACACTGAAGCTTTCTTT.

This clonotype has a count of ten or more. This sequence joins TRBV28 and TRBJ1-5, with D unresolved. The V gene's germline CDR1 is MDHEN and CDR2 SYDVKM. The CDR3 runs 12 residues. V shed 2 bases and J shed 7 bases, with 6 bases lying between them. The CDR3: CASSLVRQPQHF. The CDR3 nucleotides are TGTGCCAGCAGTTTAGTAAGGCAGCCCCAGCATTTT.

This sequence joins TRBV5-1 and TRBJ2-2; possible D gene TRBD2, 6 bases. This CDR3 region has 15 residues. Trimming stripped 0 bases from V and 4 bases from J, with 10 bases between. Germline assignment: CDR1 SGHRS and CDR2 YFSETQ. The CDR3 DNA reads TGCGCCAGCAGCTTGGTGCGGCGGGGCACCGGGGAGCTGTTTTTT. The encoded protein is CASSLVRRGTGELFF.

A few counts support this clonotype. The J gene is TRBJ1-1, the V gene TRBV6-1; D call uncertain. This CDR3 is built from 13 residues. The germline V gene has CDR1 MNHNS and CDR2 SASEGT. Trimming cost V 6 bases and J 0 bases, with 8 bases left between them. In DNA, the CDR3 is TGTGCCAGCAGCGACCCCATGAACACTGAAGCTTTCTTT. This codes for CASSDPMNTEAFF.

This clonotype was picked up many times. The chain recombines TRBV12-3 or TRBV12-4 with TRBJ2-7, with TRBD1 matching 9 bases. The ends lost 3 bases at V and 6 bases at J; junction bases unmatched: 6. The CDR3 loop spans 14 amino acids. In DNA, the CDR3 is TGTGCCAGCAGTTTGGGACAGGGAATTCGCGAGCAGTACTTC. This codes for CASSLGQGIREQYF.

This clonotype was recorded a few times. The chain links TRBV5-1 to TRBJ1-5; D not resolved. Trimming took 4 bases from V and 5 from J, leaving 10 bases between them. The CDR3 covers 13 residues. Per germline, CDR1 SGHRS and CDR2 YFSETQ. CDR3: CASSATPDQPQHF. Here the CDR3 DNA reads TGCGCCAGCAGCGCGACCCCCGATCAGCCCCAGCATTTT.

The chain couples TRBV6-1 to TRBJ2-7, with a possible D match to TRBD1 (6 bases). The ends were cut back, 5 bases at V and 2 bases at J, with 16 bases in the middle. The CDR3 covers 15 residues. Germline assignment: CDR1 MNHNS and CDR2 SASEGT. CDR3 sequence reads: CASSTPRQAPYEQYF. As DNA, the CDR3 is TGTGCCAGCAGTACGCCTCGACAGGCCCCCTACGAGCAGTACTTC.

The gene calls are TRBV30 and TRBJ2-3; 7 bases are shared with TRBD1. The V gene's germline CDR1 is GTSNPN and CDR2 SVGIG (reference sequence). V was pared by 2 bases and J by 5 bases, with 10 bases of the junction left unmatched. The CDR3 has 15 amino acids. The CDR3 DNA reads as TGTGCCTGGAGTCCGTACAGGGGCTTCGGAGATACGCAGTATTTT. This gives the protein CAWSPYRGFGDTQYF.

At least ten counts were recorded for this clonotype. This chain joins TRBV20-1 and TRBJ2-7; 10 bases fit TRBD2. The CDR3 has 14 residues. Germline V gene sequence: CDR1 DFQATT, CDR2 SNEGSKA (reference sequence). The J segment lost 4 bases and the V segment lost 6 bases, leaving 9 bases of the junction unmatched. The CDR3 DNA reads as TGCAGTGCCGACCTAGCGGGAGCTGGTTACGAGCAGTACTTC. Translated, it gives CSADLAGAGYEQYF.

This chain uses TRBV20-1 with TRBJ2-7, with 11 bases matching TRBD2. CDR3 length: 15 residues. Germline V gives CDR1 DFQATT, CDR2 SNEGSKA (reference sequence). Trimming cost V 1 base and J 3 bases; bases outside gene matches: 5. The CDR3 reads CSARAQTSGSYEQYF. The CDR3 DNA reads as TGCAGTGCTAGAGCCCAAACTAGCGGGAGCTACGAGCAGTACTTC.

This clonotype has only a few counts. The chain combines TRBV19 with TRBJ1-2; D unresolved. CDR3 length equals 15 residues. The germline V and J ends were trimmed by 7 bases and 4 bases, with 19 bases remaining between them. CDR1 LNHDA and CDR2 SQIVND come from the germline V gene (reference sequence). The CDR3 sequence: CASIPVGDLTYGYTF. In DNA form, the CDR3 reads TGTGCCAGTATCCCTGTGGGTGACCTTACCTATGGCTACACCTTC.

In its sample, this clonotype was seen many times. The genes are TRBV11-2 and TRBJ2-7, with 8 positions matching TRBD1. In germline, CDR1 is SGHAT, CDR2 FQNNGV. The CDR3 length is 14 residues. Unmatched junction bases numbered 4, after V lost 1 base and J lost 5 bases. CDR3 protein: CASSLVSGGHEQYF. CDR3 nucleotides: TGTGCCAGCAGCTTAGTGTCAGGGGGCCACGAGCAGTACTTC.

There are many counts of this clonotype. The J gene is TRBJ2-7, the V gene TRBV6-1; D not resolved. CDR1 and CDR2 (germline): MNHNS, SASEGT. The CDR3 is 14 residues long. The V and J ends lost 5 bases and 2 bases respectively, with 13 bases between them. The CDR3 is CASSLSMGAYEQYF. The CDR3 DNA follows: TGTGCCAGCAGTCTCTCAATGGGCGCCTACGAGCAGTACTTC.

The rearrangement joins TRBV2 to TRBJ2-1, with D perhaps matching TRBD1 or TRBD2 (5 bases each). V lost 1 base and J 10 bases, leaving 17 bases between the germline ends. This CDR3 has 15 amino acids. CDR1 is SNHLY, CDR2 FYNNEI, per germline. The CDR3 here is CASSEVGDVAGEQFF. The CDR3 region has the DNA TGTGCCAGCAGTGAAGTAGGGGACGTGGCAGGGGAGCAGTTCTTC.

This clonotype showed up many times. The V call is TRBV3-1, the J call TRBJ1-2; tentative D call: TRBD1 (5 bases). Germline assignment: CDR1 LGHDT and CDR2 YNNKEL (reference sequence). The CDR3 consists of 13 residues. Trimming left V 0 bases short and J 8 bases short, with 10 bases between. This chain's CDR3 is CASSQEIGVGYTF. CDR3 in DNA: TGTGCCAGCAGCCAAGAGATAGGGGTCGGCTACACCTTC.

This clonotype came up a few times. The gene calls are TRBV29-1 and TRBJ1-5, with TRBD1 as a possible D gene (6 bases). This CDR3 is 13 amino acids long. CDR1 SQVTM and CDR2 ANQGSEA come from the germline V gene. With 5 bases removed from V and 6 bases from J, the gap between germline ends came to 14 bases. CDR3 DNA: TGCAGCGTTCTCCACAGGGAGCGTCAGCCCCAGCATTTT. This sequence encodes CSVLHRERQPQHF.

CDR3 nucleotide sequence: TGTGCCAGCTCACCAGGACAGGGGGGAGGGCAGTACTTC. Its protein product is CASSPGQGGGQYF. V usage is TRBV18 and J usage is TRBJ2-7; 10 nucleotides line up with TRBD1. Germline values: CDR1 KGHSH, CDR2 LQKENI. V trimming: 2 bases; J trimming: 9 bases; junction bases outside the gene matches: 4. The length of the CDR3 is 13 residues.

This clonotype showed up many times. V and J are TRBV7-9 and TRBJ2-7; 9 bases line up with TRBD1. The V and J ends lost 5 bases and 6 bases, in that order; junction bases with no gene match: 8. Germline CDR1 SEHNR, CDR2 FQNEAQ (reference sequence). The CDR3 runs 14 residues. The CDR3 here is CASSRPGQGLEQYF. In DNA, the CDR3 is TGTGCCAGCAGCCGGCCGGGACAGGGCCTCGAGCAGTACTTC.

With respect to this clonotype: A much larger clone lies a single base off, so this may be a read error. The V call is TRBV28, the J call TRBJ2-7; 9 bases agree with TRBD1. CDR1 is MDHEN and CDR2 is SYDVKM in the germline V gene. This CDR3 region has 14 residues. The DNA of the CDR3 is TGTGCCAGTAAGCGACAGGGGGAGGTCTACGAGCAGTGCTTC. As protein: CASKRQGEVYEQCF.